This is a list of T cell receptor beta chains from one sample in a study of beta chain features in type 1 diabetes. Some clones are missing from TCRdb's copy, which holds only in-frame ones; the method was immunoSEQ multiplex PCR. The sample has 400,000 to 500,000 clones, roughly 13% seen once; the top ten hold 0.035% to 0.04%. The specimen was naive CD4+ T cells from blood. Receptors originate from a man younger than 40 in good health. Each CDR3 is given with its conserved first and last residue. D genes are given only for firm matches. Some rows have no size entry. The others give once, few or many, or a class for an expanded clone.

TRBJ2-5,TRBD2,NA,TRBV7-2,TGTGCCAGCAGCTTAATGACTAGCGGGAGCGCAGAGACCCAGTACTTC,CASSLMTSGSAETQYF
TRBJ2-5,NA,NA,TRBV10-3,TGTGCCATCGGAAACTTGGTGATTGAGACCCAGTACTTC,CAIGNLVIETQYF
TRBJ2-3,NA,NA,TRBV29-1,TGCAGCGTCGACCCCCCGGGGGCAAGCACAGATACGCAGTATTTT,CSVDPPGASTDTQYF
TRBJ2-3,NA,few,TRBV7-8,TGTGCCAGCAGCTTAGTTGTAGCAGATACGCAGTATTTT,CASSLVVADTQYF
TRBJ2-7,TRBD2,NA,TRBV10-3,TGTGCCATCAGTGAGTCTTATGTGACTAGCGGGGCTCATGAGCAGTACTTC,CAISESYVTSGAHEQYF
TRBJ2-3,NA,NA,TRBV5-6,TGTGCCAGCAGCTTGTCACCGGGAACGACAGATACGCAGTATTTT,CASSLSPGTTDTQYF
TRBJ2-5,TRBD2,few,TRBV7-2,TGTGCCAGCAGCATAAGCGGGGGGTTTGAGACCCAGTACTTC,CASSISGGFETQYF
TRBJ2-1,TRBD1,few,TRBV7-2,TGTGCCAGCAGCCCATTACGCAGGGGGCGCGGTGATGAGCAGTTCTTC,CASSPLRRGRGDEQFF
TRBJ2-7,NA,NA,TRBV28,TGTGCCAGCAGTCCGACTCGGGGCCTCTCCTACGAGCAGTACTTC,CASSPTRGLSYEQYF
TRBJ2-2,NA,few,TRBV7-3,TGTGCCAGCAGCTCGTCCCGGGACAATGCCGGGGAGCTGTTTTTT,CASSSSRDNAGELFF